This T cell receptor beta chain was retrieved from a study of blood T cell repertoires in COVID-19. Generated by immunoSEQ multiplex PCR, the TCRdb table keeps only in-frame clones and is missing some. This table has approximately 260,000 clones, approximately 84% appearing once. Notes on this clone: The same CDR3 can be traced to other DNA sequences in this sample.

Material: PBMCs or T cells enriched from blood (not recorded which). This clonotype was obtained from a man aged 50 to 59 who had recovered from COVID-19.

Here the CDR3 DNA reads TGTGCCAGCAGCGGGACAGGGGGCCAGCCCCAGCATTTT. It codes for CASSGTGGQPQHF. The V gene is TRBV9, the J gene TRBJ1-5; TRBD1 aligns across 11 bases. The ends lost 3 bases at V and 7 bases at J; junction bases unmatched: 0. The CDR3 spans 13 residues. CDR1 is SGDLS, CDR2 YYNGEE, per germline.